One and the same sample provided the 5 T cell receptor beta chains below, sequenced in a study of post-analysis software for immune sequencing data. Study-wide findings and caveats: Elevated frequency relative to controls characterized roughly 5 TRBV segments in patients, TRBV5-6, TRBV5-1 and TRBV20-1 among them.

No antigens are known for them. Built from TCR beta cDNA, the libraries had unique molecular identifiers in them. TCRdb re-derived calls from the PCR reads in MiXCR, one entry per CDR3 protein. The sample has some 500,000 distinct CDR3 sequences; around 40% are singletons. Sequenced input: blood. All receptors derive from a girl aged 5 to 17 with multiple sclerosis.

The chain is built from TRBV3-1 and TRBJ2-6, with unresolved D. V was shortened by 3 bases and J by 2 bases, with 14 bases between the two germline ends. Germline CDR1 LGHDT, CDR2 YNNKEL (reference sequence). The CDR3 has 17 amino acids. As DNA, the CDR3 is TGTGCCAGCAGCCAGGCCCCCCTGGTGACTGGGGCCAACGTCCTGACTTTC. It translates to CASSQAPLVTGANVLTF.

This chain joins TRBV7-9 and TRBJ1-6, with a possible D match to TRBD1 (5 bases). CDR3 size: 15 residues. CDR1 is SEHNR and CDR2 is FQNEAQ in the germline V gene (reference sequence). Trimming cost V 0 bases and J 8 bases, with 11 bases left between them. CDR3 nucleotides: TGTGCCAGCAGCTTAGCGCGCGGGGGTTATTCACCCCTCCACTTT. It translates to CASSLARGGYSPLHF. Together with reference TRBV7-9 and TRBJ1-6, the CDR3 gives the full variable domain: DTGVSQNPRHKITKRGQNVTFRCDPISEHNRLYWYRQTLGQGPEFLTYFQNEAQLEKSRLLSDRFSAERPKGSFSTLEIQRTEQGDSAMYLCASSLARGGYSPLHFGNGTRLTVT.

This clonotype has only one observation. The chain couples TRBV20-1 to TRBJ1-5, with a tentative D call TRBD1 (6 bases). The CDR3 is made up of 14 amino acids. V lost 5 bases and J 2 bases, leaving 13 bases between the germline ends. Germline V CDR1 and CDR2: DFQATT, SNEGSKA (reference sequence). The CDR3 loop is CSAYLAGGNQPQHF. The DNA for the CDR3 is TGCAGTGCTTATCTAGCAGGGGGCAATCAGCCCCAGCATTTT.

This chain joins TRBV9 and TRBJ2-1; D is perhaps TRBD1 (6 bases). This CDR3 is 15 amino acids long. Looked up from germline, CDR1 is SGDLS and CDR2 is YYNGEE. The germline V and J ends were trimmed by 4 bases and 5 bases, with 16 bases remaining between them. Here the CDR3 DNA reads TGTGCCAGCAGCCCCAGGCTTTCAGGGGACAATGAGCAGTTCTTC. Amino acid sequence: CASSPRLSGDNEQFF.

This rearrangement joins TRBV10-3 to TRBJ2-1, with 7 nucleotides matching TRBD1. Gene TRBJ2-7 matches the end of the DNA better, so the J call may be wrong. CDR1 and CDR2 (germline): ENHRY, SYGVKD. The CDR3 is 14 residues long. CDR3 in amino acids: CAISTGVFYNEQYF. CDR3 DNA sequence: TGTGCCATCAGCACAGGGGTTTTCTACAATGAGCAGTACTTC.